The 30 T cell receptor beta chains in this list originate from one sample, sequenced in a study of CD8+ T cells in alopecia areata listed by TCRdb under 2018. The protocol used for the library was the immunoSEQ multiplex PCR assay. To provide template for TCR sequencing, every sample had RNA extracted and reverse transcribed into cDNA. TCRdb mirrors the immuneACCESS table, restricted to in-frame sequences. Some clones are absent from its copies; in checked studies, under half trace to an unresolved V gene, and the reason for the others is unknown. This sample lists around 140,000 clones; approximately 50% were detected once. The leading ten clones occupy about 1% of the sample. The meaning of the sample's time point label: baseline before oral tofacitinib. The specimen comprised CD4+ T cells sorted from blood, sampled at week 0. These receptors all come from a human donor with alopecia areata.

This clone has a handful of counts. The chain is built from TRBV27 and TRBJ2-2; the D gene is possibly TRBD2 (5 bases). Per germline, CDR1 MNHEY and CDR2 SMNVEV (reference sequence). V was pared by 2 bases and J by 5 bases, with 21 bases between. This CDR3 contains 18 residues. In DNA, the CDR3 is TGTGCCAGCAGTTTAAGGGCGGGCCAACTCCCGGGGACCGGGGAGCTGTTTTTT. Translation gives CASSLRAGQLPGTGELFF.

This clone turned up a few times. V and J are TRBV18 and TRBJ2-2; 9 nucleotides align to TRBD1. Germline V gene sequence: CDR1 KGHSH, CDR2 LQKENI. The CDR3 sequence is 15 residues long. V shed 2 bases, J shed 4 bases, and the junction held 2 bases outside the gene matches. This CDR3 reads CASSPRQGGTGELFF. DNA for the CDR3: TGTGCCAGCTCACCAAGACAGGGGGGCACCGGGGAGCTGTTTTTT.

This chain uses TRBV9 with TRBJ2-1; 11 nucleotides agree with TRBD2. The CDR3 contains 15 residues. CDR1 SGDLS and CDR2 YYNGEE come from the germline V gene. Losses at the gene ends were 0 bases for V and 6 bases for J; bases not matched to a gene: 2. The CDR3 nucleotides read TGTGCCAGCAGCGTAGGACTAGCGGGATCCAATGAGCAGTTCTTC. Protein product: CASSVGLAGSNEQFF.

The chain employs TRBV4-2 and TRBJ2-1, with D uncertain. This CDR3 is 15 amino acids long. V dropped 0 bases and J dropped 7 bases, with 13 bases sitting between them. Germline CDR1 and CDR2: LGHNA and YNFKEQ. DNA for the CDR3: TGTGCCAGCAGCCAAGATTCGGTGCCCGAAAATGAGCAGTTCTTC. Translating gives CASSQDSVPENEQFF.

This chain joins TRBV4-1 and TRBJ2-5; TRBD2 is a possible D gene (5 bases). Germline loops: CDR1 MGHRA, CDR2 YSYEKL. The ends were cut back, 1 base at V and 1 base at J, with 16 bases in the middle. The CDR3 runs to 17 residues. CDR3 DNA: TGCGCCAGCAGCCAAGGTCTTCGGGGATCCACCCAAGAGACCCAGTACTTC. Amino acids: CASSQGLRGSTQETQYF.

V gene TRBV5-1 combines with J gene TRBJ1-1, with unresolved D. CDR3 length: 13 amino acids. Germline loops: CDR1 SGHRS, CDR2 YFSETQ. Trimming stripped 0 bases from V and 1 base from J, with 4 bases between. The CDR3 region has the DNA TGCGCCAGCAGCTTGGAGAGGAACACTGAAGCTTTCTTT. This gives the protein CASSLERNTEAFF.

This chain joins TRBV5-1 and TRBJ2-1; 11 bases are shared with TRBD2. Germline V gene lookup returns CDR1 SGHRS and CDR2 YFSETQ. This CDR3 has 15 residues. With V trimmed by 4 bases and J by 4 bases, 4 bases remained unmatched. The CDR3 sequence: CASSVLAGGYNEQFF. CDR3 DNA: TGCGCCAGCAGCGTTCTAGCGGGGGGATACAATGAGCAGTTCTTC. Together with reference TRBV5-1 and TRBJ2-1, the CDR3 gives the full variable domain: KAGVTQTPRYLIKTRGQQVTLSCSPISGHRSVSWYQQTPGQGLQFLFEYFSETQRNKGNFPGRFSGRQFSNSRSEMNVSTLELGDSALYLCASSVLAGGYNEQFFGPGTRLTVL.

The chain carries TRBV7-2 and TRBJ1-2; 8 nucleotides agree with TRBD1. From germline, CDR1 is SGHTA and CDR2 FQGNSA. Trimming took 4 bases from V and 6 from J; bases not matched to a gene: 10. CDR3 length: 15 residues. CDR3 protein: CASSSRSGGAHGYTF. CDR3 coding DNA: TGTGCCAGCAGCTCCCGTTCAGGGGGCGCCCATGGCTACACCTTC.

The rearrangement links TRBV28 to TRBJ2-2, with D tentatively TRBD1 (5 bases). Germline V gene sequence: CDR1 MDHEN, CDR2 SYDVKM. V was trimmed by 1 base and J by 0 bases, leaving 15 bases between them. This CDR3 has 18 amino acids. As DNA, the CDR3 is TGTGCCAGCAGTTTATTTGGCAGGGTTGCGCCGAACACCGGGGAGCTGTTTTTT. Its protein is CASSLFGRVAPNTGELFF.

The chain has TRBV25-1 and TRBJ2-2; D is ambiguous. The CDR3 length is 14 residues. Trimming removed 3 bases at V and 3 bases at J, with 8 bases between. From germline, CDR1 is MGHDK and CDR2 SYGVNS. DNA of the CDR3: TGTGCCAGCAGTGAGGCCTCATACACCGGGGAGCTGTTTTTT. Translated, it gives CASSEASYTGELFF. Complete variable domain (other parts from reference TRBV25-1 and TRBJ2-2): EADIYQTPRYLVIGTGKKITLECSQTMGHDKMYWYQQDPGMELHLIHYSYGVNSTEKGDLSSESTVSRIRTEHFPLTLESARPSHTSQYLCASSEASYTGELFFGEGSRLTVL.

The chain recombines TRBV5-1 with TRBJ2-7; D is tentatively TRBD1 or TRBD2 (5 bases each). Germline V gene sequence: CDR1 SGHRS, CDR2 YFSETQ. V gave up 4 bases and J gave up 0 bases, with 11 bases separating them. CDR3 length: 14 amino acids. The CDR3 reads CASSQGRTSYEQYF. CDR3 sequence (DNA): TGCGCCAGCAGCCAGGGACGGACCTCCTACGAGCAGTACTTC.

V gene TRBV18 combines with J gene TRBJ1-1, with 7 bases lining up with TRBD1. The CDR3 loop spans 14 amino acids. Germline V gives CDR1 KGHSH, CDR2 LQKENI. After removal of 5 bases from V and 3 bases from J, the junction contained 6 bases not matched to a gene. CDR3 in amino acids: CASSRQGVDTEAFF. CDR3 bases: TGTGCCAGCTCAAGACAGGGTGTGGACACTGAAGCTTTCTTT.

This clone was seen more than once but under ten times. The chain has TRBV5-1 and TRBJ2-1, with TRBD2 matching 9 bases. The junction had 4 bases not matched to a gene; V was cut back by 1 base and J by 2 bases. CDR1 and CDR2 (germline): SGHRS, YFSETQ. The CDR3 totals 16 residues. The CDR3 sequence: CASSLLAGGAYNEQFF. CDR3 in DNA: TGCGCCAGCAGCTTGTTGGCGGGAGGGGCCTACAATGAGCAGTTCTTC. The complete variable domain, with remaining parts taken from reference TRBV5-1 and TRBJ2-1, reads KAGVTQTPRYLIKTRGQQVTLSCSPISGHRSVSWYQQTPGQGLQFLFEYFSETQRNKGNFPGRFSGRQFSNSRSEMNVSTLELGDSALYLCASSLLAGGAYNEQFFGPGTRLTVL.

CDR3 DNA sequence: TGTGCCAGCAGTGACATGGGGACTGAAGCTTTCTTT. Amino acid sequence: CASSDMGTEAFF. The gene calls are TRBV28 and TRBJ1-1, with D unclear. The CDR3 is 12 residues long. Trimming left V 5 bases short and J 5 bases short, with 9 bases between. Germline V gene data show CDR1 as MDHEN and CDR2 as SYDVKM.

The chain is built from TRBV30 and TRBJ1-2; TRBD1 matches at 10 bases. The CDR3 length is 15 residues. The germline CDR1 and CDR2 sequences are GTSNPN and SVGIG (reference sequence). V dropped 8 bases and J dropped 0; count of bases not matched to a gene: 9. This CDR3 reads CATGQGVAANYGYTF. DNA for the CDR3: TGTGCCACAGGACAGGGGGTTGCTGCTAACTATGGCTACACCTTC.

The CDR3 nucleotides are TGCAGCGTCGACTTGGGGCCTTCGCGAGGGGCCCAGTACTTC. Amino acid sequence: CSVDLGPSRGAQYF. This chain connects TRBV29-1 to TRBJ2-5; perhaps D is TRBD1 or TRBD2 (5 bases each). V shed 6 bases and J shed 9 bases, with 23 bases lying between them. Germline CDR1 and CDR2: SQVTM and ANQGSEA. The CDR3 has 14 amino acids.

With regard to this clone: One junction end does not reproduce the germline sequence, and a read error may be involved. The chain employs TRBV7-7 and TRBJ2-5, with D perhaps TRBD1 or TRBD2 (5 bases each). Germline values: CDR1 SSHAT, CDR2 FNYEAQ (reference sequence). The CDR3 loop spans 13 amino acids. CDR3 residues: CASSRGEGETQYF. As DNA, the CDR3 is TGTGCTAGCAGCCGGGGTGAGGGGGAGACCCAGTACTTC.

This chain joins TRBV27 and TRBJ1-2; 8 nucleotides match TRBD1. This CDR3 region has 14 residues. CDR1 is MNHEY and CDR2 is SMNVEV in the germline V gene (reference sequence). Germline trimming cut 4 bases from V and 11 bases from J; bases unmatched to any gene: 12. The chain's CDR3 is CASSSRDRSGGYTF. Written as DNA, the CDR3 is TGTGCCAGCAGTTCGCGGGACAGGAGCGGTGGTTACACCTTC.

This clone has more than one count but fewer than ten. The chain employs TRBV7-2 and TRBJ2-5; weak D call: TRBD2 (5 bases). This CDR3 is built from 14 residues. CDR1 is SGHTA and CDR2 is FQGNSA in the germline V gene. V lost 2 bases to trimming and J lost 4 bases, with 11 bases between them. CDR3 amino acids: CASSLRAAGETQYF. CDR3 sequence (DNA): TGTGCCAGCAGCTTAAGGGCGGCGGGAGAGACCCAGTACTTC.

This rearrangement joins TRBV2 to TRBJ2-5, with D tentatively TRBD2 (5 bases). V was clipped by 2 bases and J by 4 bases, with 17 bases between them. The CDR3 runs 16 residues. The germline CDR1 and CDR2 sequences are SNHLY and FYNNEI. In nucleotides, the CDR3 is TGTGCCAGCAGTGAAAGCGGTCAGACCTTTGGAGAGACCCAGTACTTC. This sequence encodes CASSESGQTFGETQYF. Based on the CDR3 plus reference TRBV2 and TRBJ2-5, the full variable domain is EPEVTQTPSHQVTQMGQEVILRCVPISNHLYFYWYRQILGQKVEFLVSFYNNEISEKSEIFDDQFSVERPDGSNFTLKIRSTKLEDSAMYFCASSESGQTFGETQYFGPGTRLLVL.

The V call is TRBV27, the J call TRBJ2-1; D call uncertain. The V end was cut by 8 bases, the J end by 2 bases, with 13 bases between. Germline assignment: CDR1 MNHEY and CDR2 SMNVEV (reference sequence). The CDR3 runs to 14 residues. The CDR3 loop reads CASPLAVPYNEQFF. CDR3 nucleotides: TGTGCCAGCCCCCTCGCGGTCCCCTACAATGAGCAGTTCTTC.

A few counts support this clone. The chain combines TRBV5-6 with TRBJ2-1; D tentatively reads TRBD1 or TRBD2 (5 bases each). Trimming removed 0 bases from V and 13 bases from J, with 11 bases in between. The V gene's germline CDR1 is SGHDT and CDR2 YYEEEE. CDR3 length: 12 amino acids. The CDR3 DNA reads TGTGCCAGCAGCTTGGCGACAGCGGCTCAGTTCTTC. Translated, it gives CASSLATAAQFF.

J is TRBJ1-5 and V is TRBV30; the D is unclear. The CDR3 covers 13 residues. Looked up from germline, CDR1 is GTSNPN and CDR2 is SVGIG (reference sequence). Trimming cost V 2 bases and J 4 bases, with 9 bases left between them. The CDR3 sequence is CAWSKAENQPQHF. CDR3 bases: TGTGCCTGGAGTAAGGCGGAAAATCAGCCCCAGCATTTT.

This rearrangement joins TRBV20-1 to TRBJ2-5, with D unresolved. The ends were cut back, 2 bases at V and 2 bases at J, with 3 bases in the middle. Per germline, CDR1 DFQATT and CDR2 SNEGSKA (reference sequence). CDR3 length: 11 amino acids. The CDR3 region is CSARKQETQYF. CDR3 DNA: TGCAGTGCTAGAAAACAAGAGACCCAGTACTTC.

The chain carries TRBV27 and TRBJ2-3, with 9 bases aligning to TRBD1. The CDR3 loop spans 12 amino acids. J gave up 11 bases and V 2 bases, and 2 bases lay outside the gene matches. Per germline, CDR1 MNHEY and CDR2 SMNVEV (reference sequence). CDR3 nucleotide sequence: TGTGCCAGCAGTTTAAGGACAGGGGTGCAGTATTTT. Translating it yields CASSLRTGVQYF.

This chain links TRBV29-1 with TRBJ2-3, with TRBD2 as a possible D gene (5 bases). Trimming stripped 5 bases from V and 0 bases from J, with 15 bases between. The V gene's germline CDR1 is SQVTM and CDR2 ANQGSEA. The CDR3 runs 15 residues. The CDR3: CSVFKGGSSTDTQYF. The CDR3 nucleotides read TGCAGCGTTTTCAAAGGCGGGTCTAGCACAGATACGCAGTATTTT.

The V gene is TRBV29-1, the J gene TRBJ2-7, with D possibly TRBD1 on 6 matching bases. The CDR3 extends over 12 amino acids. With 7 bases removed from V and 2 bases from J, the gap between germline ends came to 12 bases. The germline V gene encodes CDR1 SQVTM and CDR2 ANQGSEA. CDR3 sequence: CSEGEVTYEQYF. CDR3 coding DNA: TGCAGCGAGGGGGAAGTCACCTACGAGCAGTACTTC.

This chain links TRBV7-7 with TRBJ2-3; maybe TRBD2 (5 bases). Germline V CDR1 and CDR2: SSHAT, FNYEAQ (reference sequence). V gave up 4 bases and J gave up 2 bases, with 7 bases separating them. The CDR3 is 13 amino acids. CDR3 region: CASSSGVTDTQYF. CDR3 in DNA: TGTGCCAGCAGCTCCGGGGTCACAGATACGCAGTATTTT.

The rearrangement joins TRBV6-5 to TRBJ1-2, with TRBD1 identical over 8 bases. The CDR3 is 15 amino acids. Germline V CDR1 and CDR2: MNHEY, SVGAGI. Unmatched junction bases numbered 8, after V lost 0 bases and J lost 8 bases. The CDR3 bases are TGTGCCAGCAGTTACTCTGCACAGGGGGAGAAAGGCTACACCTTC. Translation: CASSYSAQGEKGYTF.

This chain connects TRBV5-4 to TRBJ2-5; 9 bases are a match to TRBD1. The germline V gene has CDR1 SGHNT and CDR2 YYREEE (reference sequence). The CDR3 length is 14 residues. Unmatched junction bases numbered 5, after V lost 4 bases and J lost 4 bases. The CDR3 protein is CASSRRQGGETQYF. In nucleotides, the CDR3 is TGTGCCAGCAGCCGTCGACAGGGGGGAGAGACCCAGTACTTC. The variable domain in full, completed from reference TRBV5-4 and TRBJ2-5, reads ETGVTQSPTHLIKTRGQQVTLRCSSQSGHNTVSWYQQALGQGPQFIFQYYREEENGRGNFPPRFSGLQFPNYSSELNVNALELDDSALYLCASSRRQGGETQYFGPGTRLLVL.